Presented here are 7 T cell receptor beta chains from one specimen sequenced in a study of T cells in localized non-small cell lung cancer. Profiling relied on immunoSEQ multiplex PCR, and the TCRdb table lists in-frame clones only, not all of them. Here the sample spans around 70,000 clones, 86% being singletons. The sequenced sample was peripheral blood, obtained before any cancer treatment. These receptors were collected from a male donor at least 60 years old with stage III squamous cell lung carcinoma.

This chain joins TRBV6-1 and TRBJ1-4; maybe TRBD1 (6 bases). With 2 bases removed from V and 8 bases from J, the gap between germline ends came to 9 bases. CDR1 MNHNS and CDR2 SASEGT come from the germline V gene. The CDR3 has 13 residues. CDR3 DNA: TGTGCCAGCAGTGAACCAGGGGTCGAAAAACTGTTTTTT. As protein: CASSEPGVEKLFF.

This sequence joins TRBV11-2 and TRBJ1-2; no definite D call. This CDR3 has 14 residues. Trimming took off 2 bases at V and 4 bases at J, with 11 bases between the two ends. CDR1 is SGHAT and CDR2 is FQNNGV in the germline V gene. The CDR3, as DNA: TGTGCCAGCAGCTTACTCGAGGGCGCCTATGGCTACACCTTC. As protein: CASSLLEGAYGYTF.

CDR3 in DNA: TGTGCCAGTAGTATAGAGGCTGACTGGACCCTCACAGATACGCAGTATTTT. This sequence encodes CASSIEADWTLTDTQYF. V and J are TRBV19 and TRBJ2-3; D ambiguous. CDR1 is LNHDA and CDR2 is SQIVND in the germline V gene (reference sequence). Trimming shortened V by 0 bases and J by 2 bases, and 15 bases separated the two germline ends. This CDR3 is 17 amino acids long.

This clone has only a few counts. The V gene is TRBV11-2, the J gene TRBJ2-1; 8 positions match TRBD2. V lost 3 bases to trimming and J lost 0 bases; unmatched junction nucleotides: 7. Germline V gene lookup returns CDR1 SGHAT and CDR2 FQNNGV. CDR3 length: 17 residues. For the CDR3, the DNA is TGTGCCAGCAGCTTCTTCGGGGGGGGCAGCTCCTACAATGAGCAGTTCTTC. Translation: CASSFFGGGSSYNEQFF.

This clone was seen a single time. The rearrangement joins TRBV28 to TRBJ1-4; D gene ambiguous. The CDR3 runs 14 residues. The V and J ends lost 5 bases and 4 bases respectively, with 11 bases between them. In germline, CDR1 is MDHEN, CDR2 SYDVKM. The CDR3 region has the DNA TGTGCCAGCAGTCTTGGAGGGTTTAATGAAAAACTGTTTTTT. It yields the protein CASSLGGFNEKLFF.

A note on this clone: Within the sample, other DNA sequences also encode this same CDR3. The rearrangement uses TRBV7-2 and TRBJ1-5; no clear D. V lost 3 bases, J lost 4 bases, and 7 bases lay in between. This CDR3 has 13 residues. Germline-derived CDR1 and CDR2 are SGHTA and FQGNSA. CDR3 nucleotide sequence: TGTGCCAGCAGCTTGATAGATAATCAGCCCCAGCATTTT. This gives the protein CASSLIDNQPQHF.

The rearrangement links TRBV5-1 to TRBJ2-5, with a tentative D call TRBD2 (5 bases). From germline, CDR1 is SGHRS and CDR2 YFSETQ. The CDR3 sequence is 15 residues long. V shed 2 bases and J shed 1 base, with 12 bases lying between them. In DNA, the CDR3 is TGCGCCAGCAGCTTATACGAGGGCTTCCAAGAGACCCAGTACTTC. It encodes CASSLYEGFQETQYF.